This T cell receptor (beta chain) comes out of a study of cytomegalovirus exposure and HLA in healthy donors. Germline V gives CDR1 SEHNR, CDR2 FQNEAQ (reference sequence). Trimming took 4 bases from V and 4 from J; bases not matched to a gene: 16. The length of the CDR3 is 18 residues. As regards this clone: Its antigen is as yet unknown.

Study-wide results and caveats: Within an earlier analysis, most TCR beta V segments proved productive either about 90% or about 30% of the time. In a later analysis, most CMV-associated TCR beta chains appeared HLA-restricted. A few CMV-associated chains were confirmed in vitro to be specific for CMV antigens.

PCR involved 60 Vbeta and 13 Jbeta primers. The assay was immunoSEQ multiplex PCR, and TCRdb's table has in-frame clones only and misses some. The sample has some 71,000 clones; over 60% are singletons. The chain is built from TRBV7-9 and TRBJ2-5; 9 bases align to TRBD1. The receptor was derived from a man aged 35 to 55 in good health and CMV-seropositive. The specimen sequenced was PBMCs. The CDR3 spells CASSSKPKPGTGRETQYF. DNA for the CDR3: TGTGCCAGCAGCTCAAAACCCAAACCCGGGACAGGGCGAGAGACCCAGTACTTC.